This entry features one TCR beta chain sequence. Antigen specificity is unknown. This PCR relied on a set of 60 Vbeta primers and 13 Jbeta primers. Assay: immunoSEQ multiplex PCR; the TCRdb copy retains only in-frame clones and omits some. The table records 100,000 to 150,000 clones, roughly 83% of them present only once. These data belong to a study of cytomegalovirus exposure and HLA in healthy donors. Study-wide background: Among the 350 to 400 donors who were genotyped, around 77% fell in the genetic ancestry cluster that is associated with self-reported Caucasian donors. Overall study results and limits: CMV serostatus was the only recorded immune exposure for donors. There were around 160 TCR beta chains listed as cytomegalovirus-associated. Prediction of most subjects' HLA-A and HLA-B alleles by TCR beta sequences was reportedly accurate.

Input material: PBMCs. The receptor was isolated from a man in his late teens or twenties in good health and CMV-seropositive.

CDR3 protein: CASSPYESVLFEKLFF. CDR3 bases: TGTGCCAGCAGCCCATACGAGTCTGTCCTATTTGAAAAACTGTTTTTT. The rearrangement links TRBV7-8 to TRBJ1-4; D is unclear. Trimming shortened V by 5 bases and J by 7 bases, and 20 bases separated the two germline ends. The V gene's germline CDR1 is SGHVS and CDR2 FQNEAQ. The CDR3 spans 16 residues. Together with reference TRBV7-8 and TRBJ1-4, the CDR3 gives the full variable domain: GAGVSQSPRYKVAKRGQDVALRCDPISGHVSLFWYQQALGQGPEFLTYFQNEAQLDKSGLPSDRFFAERPEGSVSTLKIQRTQQEDSAVYLCASSPYESVLFEKLFFGSGTQLSVL.